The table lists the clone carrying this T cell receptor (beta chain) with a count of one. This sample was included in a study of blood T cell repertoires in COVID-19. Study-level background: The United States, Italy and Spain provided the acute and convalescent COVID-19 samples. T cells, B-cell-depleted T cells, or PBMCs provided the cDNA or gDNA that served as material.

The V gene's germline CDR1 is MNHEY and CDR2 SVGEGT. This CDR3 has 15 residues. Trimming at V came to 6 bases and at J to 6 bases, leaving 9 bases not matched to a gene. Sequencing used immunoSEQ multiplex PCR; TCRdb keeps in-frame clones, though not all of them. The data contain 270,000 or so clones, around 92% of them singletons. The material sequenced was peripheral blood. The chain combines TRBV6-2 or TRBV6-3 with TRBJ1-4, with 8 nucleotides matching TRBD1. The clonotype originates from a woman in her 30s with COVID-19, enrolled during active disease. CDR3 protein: CASSPLRDRHEKLFF. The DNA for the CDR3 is TGTGCCAGCAGCCCCCTCCGGGACAGGCATGAAAAACTGTTTTTT.